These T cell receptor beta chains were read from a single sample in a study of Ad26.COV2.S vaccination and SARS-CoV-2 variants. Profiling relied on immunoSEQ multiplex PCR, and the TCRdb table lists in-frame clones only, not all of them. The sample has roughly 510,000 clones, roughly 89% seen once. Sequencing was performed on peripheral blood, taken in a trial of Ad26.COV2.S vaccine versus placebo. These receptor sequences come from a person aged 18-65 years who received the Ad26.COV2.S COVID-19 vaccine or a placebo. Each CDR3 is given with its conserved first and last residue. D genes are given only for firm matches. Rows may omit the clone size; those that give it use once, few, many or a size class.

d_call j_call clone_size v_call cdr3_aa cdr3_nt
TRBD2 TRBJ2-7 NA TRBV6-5 CATLVRASGIYEQYF TGTGCCACCCTAGTAAGGGCTAGCGGGATCTACGAGCAGTACTTC
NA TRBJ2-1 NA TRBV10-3 CAISERDTYNEQFF TGTGCCATCAGTGAGCGGGACACTTACAATGAGCAGTTCTTC
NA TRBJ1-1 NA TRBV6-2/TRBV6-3 CASSRTGAEAFF TGTGCCAGCAGCCGTACTGGGGCAGAAGCTTTCTTT
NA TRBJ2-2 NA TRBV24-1 CATSDRGNTGELFF TGTGCCACCAGTGACCGGGGGAACACCGGGGAGCTGTTTTTT
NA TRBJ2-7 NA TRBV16 CASSQSSRLSYEQYF TGTGCCAGCAGCCAATCTAGCAGGCTATCCTACGAGCAGTACTTC
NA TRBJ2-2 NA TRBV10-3 CAISESTTGGAGELFF TGTGCCATCAGTGAGTCGACGACAGGTGGGGCCGGGGAGCTGTTTTTT
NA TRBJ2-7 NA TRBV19 CASSLDSRADYEQYF TGTGCCAGTAGTTTAGACAGTAGGGCGGACTACGAGCAGTACTTC
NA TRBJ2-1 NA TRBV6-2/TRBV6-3 CASSYSRVPFYNEQFF TGTGCCAGCAGTTACTCGCGGGTCCCTTTTTACAATGAGCAGTTCTTC
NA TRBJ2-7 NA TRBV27 CASSPLGGSLRYEQYF TGTGCCAGCAGTCCTCTCGGCGGGTCCCTCCGGTACGAGCAGTACTTC
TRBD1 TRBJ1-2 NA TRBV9 CASSVAKTGMGDGYTF TGTGCCAGCAGCGTAGCAAAGACAGGGATGGGAGATGGCTACACCTTC
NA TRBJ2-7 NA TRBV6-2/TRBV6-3 CASSYSRGEQYF TGTGCCAGCAGTTACTCGAGGGGGGAGCAGTACTTC
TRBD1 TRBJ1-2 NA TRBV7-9 CASVRDRANYGYTF TGTGCCAGCGTCCGGGACAGGGCTAACTATGGCTACACCTTC
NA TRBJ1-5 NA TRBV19 CASSLFGPGGDQPQHF TGTGCCAGTAGTCTATTCGGACCTGGGGGGGATCAGCCCCAGCATTTT
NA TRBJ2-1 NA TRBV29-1 CSVEGGSARGSYNEQFF TGCAGCGTTGAAGGGGGCTCCGCCAGGGGCTCCTACAATGAGCAGTTCTTC
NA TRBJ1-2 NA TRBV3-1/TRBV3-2 CASSQDGGSYTF TGTGCCAGCAGCCAGGACGGGGGGAGCTACACCTTC
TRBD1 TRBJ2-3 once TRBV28 CASSPNRGRGTDTQYF TGTGCCAGCAGTCCCAACAGGGGTAGGGGCACAGATACGCAGTATTTT
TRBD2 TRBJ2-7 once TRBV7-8 CASSPPSGTYEQYF TGTGCCAGCAGTCCCCCTAGCGGCACCTACGAGCAGTACTTC
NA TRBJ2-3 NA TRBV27 CASSLPSRDTQYF TGTGCCAGCAGTTTACCTTCCCGAGATACGCAGTATTTT
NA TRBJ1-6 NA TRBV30 CAWSRDRGPYSPLHF TGTGCCTGGAGCCGAGACCGGGGGCCTTATTCACCCCTCCACTTT
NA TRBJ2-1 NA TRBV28 CASSLHRTRFSYNEQFF TGTGCCAGCAGCCTTCACCGAACGCGGTTCTCCTACAATGAGCAGTTCTTC
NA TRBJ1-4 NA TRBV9 CASSPYGGNEKLFF TGTGCCAGCAGTCCCTATGGGGGTAATGAAAAACTGTTTTTT
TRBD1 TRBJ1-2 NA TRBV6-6 CASSYGTGANGGYTF TGTGCCAGCAGTTACGGGACAGGGGCAAATGGTGGCTACACCTTC